Given below is one TCR beta chain in context. This table comes from immunoSEQ multiplex PCR, and its TCRdb copy is limited to in-frame clones, with some not included. Among about 460,000 clones, roughly nine tenths were seen once, and the ten largest hold approximately 8%. This sample is drawn from a study of blood T cell repertoires in COVID-19. Sequencing input: PBMCs or T cells enriched from blood (not recorded which). The sequence was obtained from a woman aged 55-69 years who had recovered from COVID-19.

For the CDR3, the DNA is TGTGCCAGCAGCGGGTCGAGAGAGACCCAGTACTTC. Amino acids: CASSGSRETQYF. The chain joins TRBV9 to TRBJ2-5; D not resolved. Germline CDR1 and CDR2: SGDLS and YYNGEE. Trimming removed 3 bases from V and 4 bases from J, with 7 bases in between. The length of the CDR3 is 12 residues. The whole variable domain, remainder taken from reference TRBV9 and TRBJ2-5, is DSGVTQTPKHLITATGQRVTLRCSPRSGDLSVYWYQQSLDQGLQFLIQYYNGEERAKGNILERFSAQQFPDLHSELNLSSLELGDSALYFCASSGSRETQYFGPGTRLLVL.